Shown below are 24 T cell receptor beta chains from a single sample sequenced in a study of cytotoxic CD8 clonotypes in ibrutinib-treated CLL. Sequenced by immunoSEQ multiplex PCR; TCRdb stores in-frame clones only, minus some. The data show about 68,000 clones, around two thirds seen once. The material was PBMCs, obtained after 12 months of ibrutinib treatment. The origin of the receptors is a human donor with chronic lymphocytic leukemia.

Worth noting for this clone: One end of the junction varies from germline; a read error may be responsible. The J gene is TRBJ2-7, the V gene TRBV9; 7 positions match TRBD1. The CDR3 covers 12 residues. Germline-derived CDR1 and CDR2 are SGDLS and YYNGEE. Here the CDR3 DNA reads TGTGCCAGCAGCCCCCGGATTGGGACAGTGGACTTC. This codes for CASSPRIGTVDF.

The chain combines TRBV7-9 with TRBJ2-5, with unresolved D. The CDR3 is made up of 12 amino acids. Germline CDR1 and CDR2: SEHNR and FQNEAQ (reference sequence). V lost 5 bases, J lost 4 bases, and 8 bases lay in between. The CDR3 region is CASSPTVETQYF. Here the CDR3 DNA reads TGTGCCAGCAGCCCAACCGTAGAGACCCAGTACTTC.

The genes are TRBV6-5 and TRBJ2-1; D uncertain. This CDR3 is 11 amino acids long. Germline CDR1 is MNHEY and CDR2 is SVGAGI. Between the trimmed V and J ends, which lost 7 bases and 0 bases, there was a span of 1 base. The CDR3 DNA reads TGTGCCAGCACCTCCTACAATGAGCAGTTCTTC. Its protein is CASTSYNEQFF.

This clone was recorded a few times. The gene calls are TRBV7-2 and TRBJ1-3, with a possible D match to TRBD1 (6 bases). This CDR3 comprises 15 residues. From germline, CDR1 is SGHTA and CDR2 FQGNSA. V was pared by 2 bases and J by 4 bases, with 12 bases between. This chain's CDR3 is CASSLRQGRGNTIYF. In nucleotides, the CDR3 is TGTGCCAGCAGCTTAAGGCAGGGGAGGGGAAACACCATATATTTT.

This chain joins TRBV4-1 and TRBJ1-2, with D unresolved. CDR3 length equals 12 residues. Trimming cost V 0 bases and J 5 bases, with 4 bases left between them. Germline V lookup: CDR1 MGHRA, CDR2 YSYEKL. CDR3 sequence reads: CASSQETYGYTF. The CDR3 nucleotides are TGCGCCAGCAGCCAAGAAACATATGGCTACACCTTC.

In DNA form, the CDR3 reads TGCGCCAGCAGCACCCTTCGGGGGACTGAAGCTTTCTTT. Translating it yields CASSTLRGTEAFF. The V call is TRBV4-3, the J call TRBJ1-1; the D gene is possibly TRBD1 (5 bases). CDR3 length: 13 amino acids. V lost 5 bases to trimming and J lost 5 bases, with 12 bases between them. Germline assignment: CDR1 LGHNA and CDR2 YSLEER.

V gene TRBV11-1 combines with J gene TRBJ1-1; D possibly corresponds to TRBD1 (5 bases). The CDR3 has 15 residues. Germline loops: CDR1 SGHAT, CDR2 FQDESV (reference sequence). Trimming took 5 bases from V and 1 from J, leaving 14 bases between them. The CDR3 loop reads CASSPDTGGNTEAFF. CDR3 DNA: TGTGCCAGCAGCCCAGACACAGGTGGGAACACTGAAGCTTTCTTT.

A single count supports this clone. The gene calls are TRBV11-3 and TRBJ2-3; 11 nucleotides match TRBD1. The V and J ends lost 5 bases and 7 bases, in that order; junction bases with no gene match: 8. Germline V gene data show CDR1 as SGHNT and CDR2 as YENEEA. The CDR3 has 15 amino acids. CDR3 sequence (DNA): TGTGCCAGCAGCCCAGGACAGGGGGCTTTTAATACGCAGTATTTT. This encodes CASSPGQGAFNTQYF.

V is TRBV27 and J is TRBJ2-1, with 9 nucleotides matching TRBD2. The CDR3 spans 17 residues. The V segment lost 2 bases and the J segment 0 bases; nucleotides outside the gene matches: 5. The V gene's germline CDR1 is MNHEY and CDR2 SMNVEV (reference sequence). CDR3 coding DNA: TGTGCCAGCAGTTTACGGGGGCGGGGGGGCTCCTACAATGAGCAGTTCTTC. Translation: CASSLRGRGGSYNEQFF.

The chain carries TRBV4-1 and TRBJ1-5, with TRBD1 as a possible D gene (6 bases). Trimming left V 1 base short and J 3 bases short, with 13 bases between. Germline V gene sequence: CDR1 MGHRA, CDR2 YSYEKL. CDR3 length equals 16 residues. Written as DNA, the CDR3 is TGCGCCAGCAGCCAAGTTTGGACAGTGACCAATCAGCCCCAGCATTTT. It encodes CASSQVWTVTNQPQHF.

The J gene is TRBJ1-6, the V gene TRBV7-2, with 8 bases fitting TRBD1. Per germline, CDR1 SGHTA and CDR2 FQGNSA. The CDR3 extends over 15 amino acids. V was pared by 6 bases and J by 4 bases, with 5 bases of the junction left unmatched. The CDR3 coding sequence is TGTGCCAGCAGTCCGAGACAGGGGTATAATTCACCCCTCCACTTT. Amino acids: CASSPRQGYNSPLHF.

CDR3 nucleotide sequence: TGTGCCACCCAGGAAGGAGGGCCCTATGGCTACACCTTC. It codes for CATQEGGPYGYTF. The chain uses TRBV28 and TRBJ1-2; D remains ambiguous. The CDR3 consists of 13 residues. Germline V gives CDR1 MDHEN, CDR2 SYDVKM. The V end lost 10 bases, the J end lost 4 bases, and 16 bases lay between the germline ends.

The chain uses TRBV7-6 and TRBJ2-1, with TRBD1 matching over 8 bases. V was pared by 5 bases and J by 6 bases, with 3 bases of the junction left unmatched. This CDR3 spans 13 amino acids. Germline CDR1 SGHVS, CDR2 FNYEAQ. For the CDR3, the DNA is TGTGCCAGCAGCCAGGACAGGGTCAATGAGCAGTTCTTC. Protein: CASSQDRVNEQFF.

This sequence joins TRBV7-2 and TRBJ1-5, with a tentative D call TRBD1 (5 bases). CDR1 and CDR2 from the germline V gene are SGHTA and FQGNSA. The germline V and J ends were trimmed by 2 bases and 2 bases, with 7 bases remaining between them. The CDR3 is made up of 14 amino acids. CDR3 DNA: TGTGCCAGCAGCTTACGAGGGGGCAATCAGCCCCAGCATTTT. Its protein product is CASSLRGGNQPQHF. Complete variable domain (other parts from reference TRBV7-2 and TRBJ1-5): GAGVSQSPSNKVTEKGKDVELRCDPISGHTALYWYRQSLGQGLEFLIYFQGNSAPDKSGLPSDRFSAERTGGSVSTLTIQRTQQEDSAVYLCASSLRGGNQPQHFGDGTRLSIL.

This chain joins TRBV27 and TRBJ2-3; 7 nucleotides agree with TRBD2. This CDR3 is 16 amino acids long. Trimming took 1 base from V and 7 from J; bases not matched to a gene: 11. Germline values: CDR1 MNHEY, CDR2 SMNVEV (reference sequence). Here the CDR3 reads CASSLWRRGMRNTQYF. CDR3 in DNA: TGTGCCAGCAGTTTATGGCGGCGGGGGATGCGCAATACGCAGTATTTT.

This clone was recorded only once. The genes are TRBV2 and TRBJ2-4, with D perhaps TRBD2 (7 bases). The length of the CDR3 is 15 residues. Trimming left V 7 bases short and J 6 bases short, with 19 bases between. CDR1 SNHLY and CDR2 FYNNEI come from the germline V gene. The CDR3 sequence is CASTHMGGPVNIQYF. CDR3 bases: TGTGCCAGCACCCATATGGGGGGGCCCGTAAACATTCAGTACTTC.

The chain couples TRBV5-6 to TRBJ2-3; no clear D. The germline V and J ends were trimmed by 1 base and 2 bases, with 11 bases remaining between them. This CDR3 contains 15 residues. Germline V gene data show CDR1 as SGHDT and CDR2 as YYEEEE. The CDR3 loop reads CASSLILRPTDTQYF. CDR3 coding DNA: TGTGCCAGCAGCTTGATTTTACGGCCCACAGATACGCAGTATTTT.

The genes are TRBV30 and TRBJ1-6, with D possibly TRBD1 on 5 matching bases. The CDR3 loop spans 13 amino acids. Germline CDR1 GTSNPN, CDR2 SVGIG (reference sequence). V was cut by 7 bases and J by 7 bases, with 14 bases left in between. The CDR3: CASQGEWNSPLHF. DNA for the CDR3: TGTGCCTCACAAGGGGAGTGGAATTCACCCCTCCACTTT.

The sample holds one count of this clone. V is TRBV15 and J is TRBJ1-2, with 8 nucleotides matching TRBD1. There are 17 residues in the CDR3. Losses at the gene ends were 0 bases for V and 4 bases for J; bases not matched to a gene: 10. The V gene's germline CDR1 is LNHNV and CDR2 YYDKDF (reference sequence). The CDR3 DNA reads as TGTGCCACCAGCAGAGATTTAATGACAGGGGCTTTCTATGGCTACACCTTC. It encodes CATSRDLMTGAFYGYTF.

V is TRBV2 and J is TRBJ2-7; 7 nucleotides agree with TRBD2. Germline-derived CDR1 and CDR2 are SNHLY and FYNNEI. There are 11 residues in the CDR3. V was pared by 8 bases and J by 8 bases, with 6 bases of the junction left unmatched. In DNA form, the CDR3 reads TGTGCCAGCGGGGGAGGGGTGAAGCAGTACTTC. Translation: CASGGGVKQYF.

This chain joins TRBV6-6 and TRBJ2-2; possibly TRBD1 for D (6 bases). Germline V CDR1 and CDR2: MNHNY, SVGAGI (reference sequence). This CDR3 has 15 residues. V dropped 6 bases and J dropped 4 bases, with 15 bases sitting between them. The CDR3 coding sequence is TGTGCCAGCAGGGATACAGGGTCCAGCACCGGGGAGCTGTTTTTT. This sequence encodes CASRDTGSSTGELFF.

The chain is built from TRBV2 and TRBJ1-4, with a tentative D call TRBD1 (6 bases). CDR1 is SNHLY, CDR2 FYNNEI, per germline. Trimming removed 2 bases at V and 0 bases at J, with 10 bases between. This CDR3 has 16 amino acids. CDR3 sequence (DNA): TGTGCCAGCAGTGAATATGGGACACCAACTAATGAAAAACTGTTTTTT. It encodes CASSEYGTPTNEKLFF.

The rearrangement links TRBV7-3 to TRBJ1-1, with D unclear. The ends were cut back, 6 bases at V and 1 base at J, with 9 bases in the middle. There are 13 residues in the CDR3. CDR1 and CDR2 (germline): SGHTA, FQGTGA. CDR3 amino acids: CASRVSRNTEAFF. CDR3 sequence (DNA): TGTGCCAGCAGGGTTTCGCGGAACACTGAAGCTTTCTTT. The entire variable domain, with the rest obtained from reference TRBV7-3 and TRBJ1-1, is as follows: GAGVSQTPSNKVTEKGKYVELRCDPISGHTALYWYRQSLGQGPEFLIYFQGTGAADDSGLPNDRFFAVRPEGSVSTLKIQRTERGDSAVYLCASRVSRNTEAFFGQGTRLTVV.

J is TRBJ2-2 and V is TRBV5-8; 9 nucleotides align to TRBD1. The germline V gene has CDR1 SGHTS and CDR2 YDEGEE. This CDR3 comprises 15 residues. V was clipped by 4 bases and J by 2 bases; unmatched bases: 3. The CDR3 protein is CASSVTGGNTGELFF. Written as DNA, the CDR3 is TGTGCCAGCAGCGTAACAGGGGGCAACACCGGGGAGCTGTTTTTT.